The T cell receptor (beta chain) under discussion was sequenced for a study of identifying expanded T cells in peripheral blood. This CDR3 is 13 amino acids long. Germline V gene data show CDR1 as SNHLY and CDR2 as FYNNEI. V shed 4 bases and J shed 8 bases, with 14 bases lying between them. Generated by immunoSEQ multiplex PCR, the TCRdb table keeps only in-frame clones and is missing some. This table has around 120,000 clones, 80% to 90% appearing once. The source is a person aged 18 to 75 in good health. The sequenced sample consisted of blood. The chain employs TRBV2 and TRBJ1-2; tentatively, D is TRBD1 (5 bases). The CDR3 protein is CASSGDGSWGYTF. CDR3 sequence (DNA): TGTGCCAGCAGTGGGGACGGCAGTTGGGGCTACACCTTC. Using reference TRBV2 and TRBJ1-2 for the parts outside the CDR3, the full variable domain is EPEVTQTPSHQVTQMGQEVILRCVPISNHLYFYWYRQILGQKVEFLVSFYNNEISEKSEIFDDQFSVERPDGSNFTLKIRSTKLEDSAMYFCASSGDGSWGYTFGSGTRLTVV.